The count of the clone carrying this T cell receptor beta chain is one. In the authors' workflow: By means of reference gene primer amplification, nucleated cell counts were estimated. Some clones are missing from TCRdb's copy, which holds only in-frame ones; the method was immunoSEQ multiplex PCR. That table furnishes V, J and clone size, whereas the DNA furnished D and trimming. Seen here are under 350,000 clones, approximately 83% observed once, and the top ten hold about 4.2%. CDR1 is MNHEY and CDR2 is SMNVEV in the germline V gene (reference sequence). The ends were cut back, 6 bases at V and 1 base at J, with 15 bases in the middle. The CDR3 is made up of 15 amino acids. This record comes from a study of blood T cell repertoires in COVID-19. For the study at large: The cDNA or gDNA used as material had been derived from T cells, B-cell-depleted T cells, or PBMCs.

The study drew participants aged roughly 18 to 95 years from some 24 US areas. This sequence joins TRBV27 and TRBJ1-1; weak D call: TRBD1 (6 bases). Sequencing was performed on PBMCs or T cells enriched from blood (not recorded which). This clonotype originated in a woman in her thirties or forties with acute COVID-19. The DNA of the CDR3 is TGTGCCAGCAGCACTCCCTTCAGGGGGAACACTGAAGCTTTCTTT. Its translation: CASSTPFRGNTEAFF.